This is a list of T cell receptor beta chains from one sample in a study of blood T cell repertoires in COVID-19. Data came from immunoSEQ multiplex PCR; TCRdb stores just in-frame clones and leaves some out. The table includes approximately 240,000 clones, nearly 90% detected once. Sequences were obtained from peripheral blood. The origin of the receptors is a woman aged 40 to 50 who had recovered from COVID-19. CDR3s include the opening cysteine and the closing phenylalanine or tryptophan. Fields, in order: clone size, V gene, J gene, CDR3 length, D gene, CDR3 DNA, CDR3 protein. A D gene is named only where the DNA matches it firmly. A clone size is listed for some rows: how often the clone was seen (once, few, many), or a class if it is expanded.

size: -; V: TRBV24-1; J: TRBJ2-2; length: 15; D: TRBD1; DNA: TGTGCCACCAGTCCAGGGGGCGCGAACACCGGGGAGCTGTTTTTT; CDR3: CATSPGGANTGELFF
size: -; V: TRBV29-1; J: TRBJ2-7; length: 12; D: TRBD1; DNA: TGCAGCGCCGGGACAGGGGTCTACGAGCAGTACTTC; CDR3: CSAGTGVYEQYF
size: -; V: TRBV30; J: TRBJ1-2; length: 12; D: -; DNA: TGTGCCTGGAGTGGTAGCAGGGCTGGCTACACCTTC; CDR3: CAWSGSRAGYTF
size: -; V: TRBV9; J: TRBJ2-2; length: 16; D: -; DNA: TGTGCCAGCAGCGTAGGGGTGGTAGTGGGCTCCGGGGAGCTGTTTTTT; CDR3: CASSVGVVVGSGELFF
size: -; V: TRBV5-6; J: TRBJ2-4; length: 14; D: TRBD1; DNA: TGTGCCAGCACACAGGACAGGGAAAAAAACATTCAGTACTTC; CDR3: CASTQDREKNIQYF
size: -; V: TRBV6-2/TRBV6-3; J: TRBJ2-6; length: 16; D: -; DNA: TGTGCCAGCAGTACCGAACACGACACTGGGGCCAACGTCCTGACTTTC; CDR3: CASSTEHDTGANVLTF
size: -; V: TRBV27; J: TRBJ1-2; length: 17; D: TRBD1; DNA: TGTGCCAGCAGTTTAAAGGGGGGTGGAAGGGGGCTGTGGGGCTACACCTTC; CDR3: CASSLKGGGRGLWGYTF
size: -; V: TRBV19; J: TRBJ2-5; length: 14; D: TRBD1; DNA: TGTGCCAGTAGTAGCCCGGACAGGGCGGAGACCCAGTACTTC; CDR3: CASSSPDRAETQYF
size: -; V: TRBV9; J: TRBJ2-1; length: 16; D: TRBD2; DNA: TGTGCCAGCAGCGCTAGCGGGGGGAGGGCCTACAATGAGCAGTTCTTC; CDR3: CASSASGGRAYNEQFF
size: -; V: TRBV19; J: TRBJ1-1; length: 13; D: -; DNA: TGTGCCAGTAGTATTACAGGGAACACTGAAGCTTTCTTT; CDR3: CASSITGNTEAFF
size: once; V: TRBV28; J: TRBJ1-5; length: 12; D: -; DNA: TGTGCCAGCAGTTTACAGTATCAGCCCCAGCATTTT; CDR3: CASSLQYQPQHF
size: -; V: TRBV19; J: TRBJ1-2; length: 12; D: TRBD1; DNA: TGTGCCAGCGACAGGGGGGGCTATGGCTACACCTTC; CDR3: CASDRGGYGYTF